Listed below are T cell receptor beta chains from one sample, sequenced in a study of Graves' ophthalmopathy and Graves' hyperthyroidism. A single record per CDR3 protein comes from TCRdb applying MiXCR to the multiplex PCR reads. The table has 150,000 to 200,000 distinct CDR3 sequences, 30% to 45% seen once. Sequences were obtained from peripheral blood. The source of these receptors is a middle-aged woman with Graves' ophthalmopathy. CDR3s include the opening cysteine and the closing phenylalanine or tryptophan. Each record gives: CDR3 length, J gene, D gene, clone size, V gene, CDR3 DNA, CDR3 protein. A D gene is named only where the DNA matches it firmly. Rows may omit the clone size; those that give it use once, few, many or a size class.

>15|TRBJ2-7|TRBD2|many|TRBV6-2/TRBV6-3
TGTGCCAGCAGTTATCTAGCGGAGATAGTCTACGAGCAGTACTTC
CASSYLAEIVYEQYF
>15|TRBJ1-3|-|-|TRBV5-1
TGCGCCAGCAGCTTGGAGGGCAGCCTGGGAAACACCATATATTTT
CASSLEGSLGNTIYF
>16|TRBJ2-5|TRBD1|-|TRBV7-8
TGTGCCAGCAGCCGATCTGCAGGGGGCTCTTGGGAGACCCAGTACTTC
CASSRSAGGSWETQYF
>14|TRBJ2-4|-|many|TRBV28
TGTGCCAGCAGCTTGATAGACAGTCCTAGGATTCAGTACTTC
CASSLIDSPRIQYF
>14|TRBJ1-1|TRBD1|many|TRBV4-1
TGCGCCAGCAGCCAACCGGACAGGCTTGGTGAAGCTTTCTTT
CASSQPDRLGEAFF
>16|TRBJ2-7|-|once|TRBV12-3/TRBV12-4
TGTGCCAGCAGTGCCGGGACGAGACCCCTTATGAGCGAGCAGTACTTC
CASSAGTRPLMSEQYF
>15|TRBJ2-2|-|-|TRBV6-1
TGTGCCAGCGGGGGGGCGGGAGTCGACACCGGGGAGCTGTTTTTT
CASGGAGVDTGELFF
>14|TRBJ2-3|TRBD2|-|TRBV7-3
TGTGCCAGCAGCTTGGGGACTAGCTCCGATACGCAGTATTTT
CASSLGTSSDTQYF
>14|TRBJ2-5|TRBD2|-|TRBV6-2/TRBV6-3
TGTGCCAGCAGACCGGGGGGTCAAGGAGAGACCCAGTACTTC
CASRPGGQGETQYF
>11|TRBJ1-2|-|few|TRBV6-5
TGTGCCAGCACAGAGGTCTATGGCTACACCTTC
CASTEVYGYTF
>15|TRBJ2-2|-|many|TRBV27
TGTGCCAGCAGTTTAGTCGGAACGAACACCGGGGAGCTGTTTTTT
CASSLVGTNTGELFF
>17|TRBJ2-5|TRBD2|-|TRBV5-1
TGCGCCAGCAGCTTGGGGACTAGCGGGAGGAATCAAGAGACCCAGTACTTC
CASSLGTSGRNQETQYF
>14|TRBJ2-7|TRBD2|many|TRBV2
TGTGCCAGCACGGTGGGCGGGAGCCCTCTCGAGCAGTACTTC
CASTVGGSPLEQYF
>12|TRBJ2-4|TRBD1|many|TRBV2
TGTGCCAGCAACGACAGGGCGGACATTCAGTACTTC
CASNDRADIQYF
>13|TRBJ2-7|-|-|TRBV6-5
TGTGCCAGCAGTTACGCCCAAAACTACGAGCAGTACTTC
CASSYAQNYEQYF
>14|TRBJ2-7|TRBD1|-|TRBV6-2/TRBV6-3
TGTGCCAGCAGTTTGCAACAGGGGGCGGGAGAGCAGTACTTC
CASSLQQGAGEQYF
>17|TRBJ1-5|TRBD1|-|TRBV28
TGTGCCAGCAGTTGCCTACCCCGGACAGGGTTCCATCAGCCCCAGCATTTT
CASSCLPRTGFHQPQHF
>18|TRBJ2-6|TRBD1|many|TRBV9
TGTGCCAGCAGCAGGACAGGGGGCGGATTCGGTGGGGCCAACGTCCTGACTTTC
CASSRTGGGFGGANVLTF
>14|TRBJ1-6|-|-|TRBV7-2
TGTGCCAGCAGCTTAGGGACGCAGAATTCACCCCTCCACTTT
CASSLGTQNSPLHF
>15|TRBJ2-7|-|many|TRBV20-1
TGCAGTGCTAGAGTGACTTCGGGGGTCTCCTACGAGCAGTACTTC
CSARVTSGVSYEQYF
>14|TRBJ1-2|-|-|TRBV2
TGTGCCAGTGCCAACACCCCCACAGCCTATGGCTACACCTTC
CASANTPTAYGYTF
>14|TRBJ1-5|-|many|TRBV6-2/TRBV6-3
TGTGCCAGCAGTTACTTAGGGGGATATCAGCCCCAGCATTTT
CASSYLGGYQPQHF
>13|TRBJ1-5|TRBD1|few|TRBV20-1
TGCAGTGCAGAAGGACAGGGACATCAGCCCCAGCATTTT
CSAEGQGHQPQHF
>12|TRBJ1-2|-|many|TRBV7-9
TGTGCCAGCAGCTTTCCCAGATATGGCTACACCTTC
CASSFPRYGYTF
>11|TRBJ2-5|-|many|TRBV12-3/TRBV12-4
TGTGCCAGCAGTTTAGTGGAGACCCAGTACTTC
CASSLVETQYF
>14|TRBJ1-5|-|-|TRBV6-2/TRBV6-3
TGTGCCAGCAGGCGGACAGCGGGGGGTCAGCCCCAGCATTTT
CASRRTAGGQPQHF
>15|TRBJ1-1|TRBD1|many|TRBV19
TGTGCCAGTAGTCTCCGGACAGGGGCGGGCACTGAAGCTTTCTTT
CASSLRTGAGTEAFF
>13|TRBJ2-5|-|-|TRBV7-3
TGTGCCAGCAGCCGGCTGTACCAAGAGACCCAGTACTTC
CASSRLYQETQYF
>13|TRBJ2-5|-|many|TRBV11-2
TGTGCCAGCAGCTTCCTGTTTCAAGAGACCCAGTACTTC
CASSFLFQETQYF
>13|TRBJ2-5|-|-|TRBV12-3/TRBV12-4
TGTGCCAGCACCCCCGGAGGGGAAGAGACCCAGTACTTC
CASTPGGEETQYF
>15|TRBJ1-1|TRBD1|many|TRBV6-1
TGTGCCAGCAGGAACACAGGGGGCGCGGGCACTGAAGCTTTCTTT
CASRNTGGAGTEAFF
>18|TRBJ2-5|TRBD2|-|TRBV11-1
TGTGCCAGCAGTCCCCGGGAGGACACATCCCAAAACGTGGAGACCCAGTACTTC
CASSPREDTSQNVETQYF
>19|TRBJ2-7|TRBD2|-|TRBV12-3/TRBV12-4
TGTGCCAGCATGGGGAGAGGACTAGCGGGAGGGGAATCCTCCTACGAGCAGTACTTC
CASMGRGLAGGESSYEQYF
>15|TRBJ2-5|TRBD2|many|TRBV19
TGTGCCAGTAGTAGCCGACCTAGCGGCCAAGAGACCCAGTACTTC
CASSSRPSGQETQYF
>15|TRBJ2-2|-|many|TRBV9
TGTGCCAGCAACGTACTCGCGGGGAACACCGGGGAGCTGTTTTTT
CASNVLAGNTGELFF
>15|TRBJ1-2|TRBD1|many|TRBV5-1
TGCGCCAGCAGCCCCGAGGGACAGGGGAAGAGGGGCTACACCTTC
CASSPEGQGKRGYTF
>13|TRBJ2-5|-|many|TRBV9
TGTGCCAGCAGCGTAGATGAGAAGGGGACCCAGTACTTC
CASSVDEKGTQYF
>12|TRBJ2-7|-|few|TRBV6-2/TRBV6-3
TGTGCCAGCAGTTCAAAGGTCTACGAGCAGTACTTC
CASSSKVYEQYF
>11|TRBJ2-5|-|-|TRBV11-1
TGTGCCAGCACCCAAGGGAAGACCCAGTACTTC
CASTQGKTQYF
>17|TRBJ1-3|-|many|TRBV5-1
TGCGCCAGCAGCTGGAGCGGCAGTTTGAGCTCTGGAAACACCATATATTTT
CASSWSGSLSSGNTIYF
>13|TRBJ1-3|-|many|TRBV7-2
TGTGCCAGCAGCTTAGGCCGCGGAAACACCATATATTTT
CASSLGRGNTIYF
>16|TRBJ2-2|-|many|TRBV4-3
TGCGCCAGCAGCCAAGTAACGGGAGCTGTCACCGGGGAGCTGTTTTTT
CASSQVTGAVTGELFF
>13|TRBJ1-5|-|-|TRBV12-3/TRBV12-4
TGTGCCAGCAGTTTTAATCCCAATCAGCCCCAGCATTTT
CASSFNPNQPQHF
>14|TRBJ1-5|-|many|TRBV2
TGTGCCAGCAGTGTGAGCAGGGATCTTCAGCCCCAGCATTTT
CASSVSRDLQPQHF
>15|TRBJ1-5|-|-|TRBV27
TGTGCCAGCAGTTTAGGTGTCTCCCCGGGTCAGCCCCAGCATTTT
CASSLGVSPGQPQHF
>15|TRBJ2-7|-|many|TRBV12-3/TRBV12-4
TGTGCCAGCAGTTTTCGCGAGGGGCCAATGGACGAGCAGTACTTC
CASSFREGPMDEQYF
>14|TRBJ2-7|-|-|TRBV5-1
TGCGCCAGCAGCTTTCACAGCGCGGGCTACGAGCAGTACTTC
CASSFHSAGYEQYF
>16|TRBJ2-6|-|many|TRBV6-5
TGTGCCAGCAGCCGCCTGGGACTCTCTGGGGCCAACGTCCTGACTTTC
CASSRLGLSGANVLTF
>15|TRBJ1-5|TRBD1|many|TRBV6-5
TGTGCCAGCCTTCTCGACAGGGGGGTTAATCAGCCCCAGCATTTT
CASLLDRGVNQPQHF
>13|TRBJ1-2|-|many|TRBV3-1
TGTGCCAGCAGCCCTCGGGATGGCTTAGGCTACACCTTC
CASSPRDGLGYTF
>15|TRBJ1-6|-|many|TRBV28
TGTGCCAGCAGTTTGGTAGCCCCCATTAATTCACCCCTCCACTTT
CASSLVAPINSPLHF
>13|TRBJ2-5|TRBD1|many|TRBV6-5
TGTGCCAGCAAGCCGGGACAGATGGAGACCCAGTACTTC
CASKPGQMETQYF
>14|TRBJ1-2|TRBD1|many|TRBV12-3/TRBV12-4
TGTGCCAGCAGTTTGACAGGGGGCGAGAATGGCTACACCTTC
CASSLTGGENGYTF